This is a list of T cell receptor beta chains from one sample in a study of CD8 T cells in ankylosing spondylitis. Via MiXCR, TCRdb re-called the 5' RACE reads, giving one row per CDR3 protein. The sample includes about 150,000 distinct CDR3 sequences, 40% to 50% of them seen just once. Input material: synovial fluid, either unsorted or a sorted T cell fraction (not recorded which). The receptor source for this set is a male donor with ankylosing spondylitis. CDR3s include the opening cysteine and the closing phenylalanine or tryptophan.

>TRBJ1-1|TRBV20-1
CSARDGGQGDSTEAFF
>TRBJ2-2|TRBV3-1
CASSQAWRGGVGELFF
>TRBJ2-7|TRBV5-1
CASSLAARGPYEQYF
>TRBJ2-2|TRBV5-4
CASSWDSGANTGELFF
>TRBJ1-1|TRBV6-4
CASSVRFETGEAFF
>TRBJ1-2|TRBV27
CASSSSPGDTANYGYTF
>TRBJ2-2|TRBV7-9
CASSAGLAWHGELFF
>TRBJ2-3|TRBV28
CASGSYFRDLRTDTQYF
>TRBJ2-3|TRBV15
CATSTEGGSDTQYF
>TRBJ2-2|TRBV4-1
CASSRWRNPSGELFF
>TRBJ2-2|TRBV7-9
CASIPGEVENTGELFF
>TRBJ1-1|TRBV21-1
CASSTLLAPAGTEAFF
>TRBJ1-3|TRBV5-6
CASSSGQGLDGNTIYF
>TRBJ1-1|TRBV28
CASSTPTVMNTEAFF
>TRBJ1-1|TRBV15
CATRRRFRTEAFF
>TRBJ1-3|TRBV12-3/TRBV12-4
CASTPGPGGNTIYF
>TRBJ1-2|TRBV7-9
CASSVGVRDPGYTF
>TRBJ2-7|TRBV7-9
CASSSSGKYSYEQYF
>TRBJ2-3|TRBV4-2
CASSRGQGEADTQYF
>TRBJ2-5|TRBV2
CASTSDGTSALFRETQYF
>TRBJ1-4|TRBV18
CASSPPTTTNEKLFF
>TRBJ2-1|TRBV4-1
CASSRPSGSSYNEQFF
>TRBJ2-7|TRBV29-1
CSAWDRVWEQYF
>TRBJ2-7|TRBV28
CASSPPGQTHEQYF
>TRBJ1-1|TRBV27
CASSFGTANTEAFF
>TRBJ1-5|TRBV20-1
CSARGWESVSQHF
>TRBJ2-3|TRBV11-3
CASSPGLGDTDTQYF
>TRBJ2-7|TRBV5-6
CASSLGVSGSYEQYF
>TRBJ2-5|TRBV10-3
CAISDQPSQETQYF
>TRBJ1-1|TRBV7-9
CASSSPWRMNTEAFF
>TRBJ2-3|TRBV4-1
CASSQVWLAVSTDTQYF
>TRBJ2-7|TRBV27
CASSFAPVPLIDEQYF
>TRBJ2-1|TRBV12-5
CASGLVPSGAWYQLNEQFF
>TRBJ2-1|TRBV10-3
CAISESRDYEQFF
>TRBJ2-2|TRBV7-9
CASSLVTSEYTGELFF
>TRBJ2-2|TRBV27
CASSPLRAGTGELFF
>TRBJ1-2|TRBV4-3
CASSQDPEWDKANYGYTF
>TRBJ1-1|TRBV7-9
CASSLGHWNTEAFF
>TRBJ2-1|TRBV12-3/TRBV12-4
CASNTGGSYNEQFF
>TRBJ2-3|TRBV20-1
CSARGTPRHTDTQYF
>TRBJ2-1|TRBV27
CASTPGTSGNYEQFF
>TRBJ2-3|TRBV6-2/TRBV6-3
CASSLDLTDTQYF
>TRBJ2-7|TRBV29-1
CSVEGGQGASEQYF
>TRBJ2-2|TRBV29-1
CSVEQGSTGELFF
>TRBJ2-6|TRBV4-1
CASSQESTGNGANVLTF
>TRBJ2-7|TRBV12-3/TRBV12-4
CASSLVGRGINEQYF
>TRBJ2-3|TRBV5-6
CASRPGLAGMSTDTQYF
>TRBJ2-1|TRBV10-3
CAISESGGQTYNEQFF
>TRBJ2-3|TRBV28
CAAGGQTQYF
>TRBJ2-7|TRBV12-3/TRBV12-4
CASSPILASSYEQYF
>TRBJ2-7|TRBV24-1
CATSDRDNYEQYF
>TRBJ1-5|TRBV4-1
CASSRRTGGRQPQHF
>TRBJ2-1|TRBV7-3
CASSLGGANEQFF